This T cell receptor (beta chain) derives from a study of blood T cell repertoires in COVID-19 (dated by TCRdb to about 2020). Looking at the study overall: Samples covering the acute and convalescent phases of COVID-19 were provided by collaborators in the United States, Italy and Spain. The prospective study material was composed of cDNA or gDNA derived from T cells, B-cell-depleted T cells, or PBMCs. The dataset comprised deeply sampled blood TCRbeta repertoires from subjects exposed to, actively infected with, or recovered from COVID-19. The repertoires were released in a freely available public database meant as a resource for research on the immune response to SARS-CoV-2. Samples were obtained from the ongoing ImmuneRACE study (first 160 participants) and from some 1,300 subjects provided by 6 global collaborators. Sample metadata almost always included a de-identified subject ID, COVID-19 status, age in years and sex. Where available, HLA class I and class II types were taken from metadata supplied by the sample provider and were not determined by assay-based typing. Results the study describes overall, beyond this receptor: The quantity of clinical and demographic metadata differed by source and by participant and was supplied without curation.

TCRbeta CDR3 regions were amplified from genomic DNA using the immunoSEQ Assay, a bias-controlled multiplex PCR. Concerning the study's data processing: Nucleated cell counts per sample were estimated from amplification of reference gene primers within the assay. To quantify the absolute abundance of each unique TCRbeta CDR3 rearrangement, sequence reads were collapsed and filtered. For each sample, productive Simpson clonality was calculated by taking the square root of Simpson's diversity index across productive rearrangements. Drawn from immuneACCESS, this table holds only the in-frame rearrangements with V and J called that TCRdb kept. Clones are partly lost; checked studies trace under half to an unresolved V gene and leave the rest unexplained. Clone size and the V and J calls come from that table; the DNA yielded D and trimming. The table for this sample lists around 260,000 clones; roughly nine tenths of them were counted only once. The leading ten clones occupy over 2% of the sample.

The germline V gene encodes CDR1 GTSNPN and CDR2 SVGIG (reference sequence). Compared with germline, V lacks 2 bases and J lacks 3 bases; bases without a gene match: 9. The cysteine opens and the phenylalanine closes a CDR3 of 16 amino acids. Kept here is only the CDR3 DNA, which spans 48 bases and is read in frame from base 1. In Seattle, one collaborating source enrolled patients while the infection was active and tracked those patients longitudinally over the course of disease. The collaborating institutions used their own protocols to collect whole blood in K2EDTA tubes. For TCRbeta analysis, collaborators shipped samples in one of three forms: frozen whole blood, isolated PBMCs, or DNA extracted from either of those sample types. With regard to this clone: The antigen this receptor binds is unknown. No clone much larger than this one lies a single base away; base qualities are absent.

The sequenced material came from peripheral blood. The clonotype comes from a woman in her twenties or thirties with COVID-19, enrolled during active disease. The chain employs TRBV30 and TRBJ2-3; TRBD1 aligns with 9 central bases. The CDR3 corresponds to CAWSSQTGGSTDTQYF. The bases are TGTGCCTGGAGTTCTCAGACAGGGGGGAGTACAGATACGCAGTATTTT.